These 25 T cell receptor beta chains were sequenced from one sample in a study of CD8+CD57+ T cells in acquired aplastic anemia. Patients chosen for sequencing had CD8+CD57+ cells that had expanded, as shown by flow cytometry. TCR beta VDJ and CDR3 profiles were obtained from a genomic DNA template. TCRdb re-derived calls from the reads in MiXCR, one entry per CDR3 protein. This sample has approximately 250,000 distinct CDR3 sequences; about 80% occur once, and the top ten carry less than 50%. Sequencing was carried out using sorted CD4+, CD8+, or CD8+CD57+ T cells (not recorded which) from PBMCs. The receptors here all came from a human donor with aplastic anemia.

As for this clonotype: Mismatch with germline at one junction end may stem from a read error. This chain uses TRBV7-9 with TRBJ2-5; D might be TRBD2 (6 bases). Germline V lookup: CDR1 SEHNR, CDR2 FQNEAQ (reference sequence). The CDR3 is made up of 14 amino acids. CDR3 bases: TGTGCCACCAGCAGAGGCAGCGACGGAGGGACCCATGACTTC. Amino acid sequence: CATSRGSDGGTHDF.

To note about this clonotype: The CDR3 end shows no conserved phenylalanine or tryptophan, and so a read error is likely. The DNA is left out, because the CDR3 cannot be placed on it with certainty; the CDR3 is given as TCRdb lists it. The V and J genes are TRBV2 and TRBJ2-5; TRBD1, the D gene given by the table, was not confirmed from the DNA. The germline V gene encodes CDR1 SNHLY and CDR2 FYNNEI. Ends included, the CDR3 has 15 residues. This chain's CDR3 is CASGYGATDTQNFGP.

V usage is TRBV20-1 and J usage is TRBJ2-3, with 9 nucleotides matching TRBD1. This CDR3 has 14 amino acids. V was pared by 6 bases and J by 2 bases, with 6 bases of the junction left unmatched. Per germline, CDR1 DFQATT and CDR2 SNEGSKA (reference sequence). In DNA form, the CDR3 reads TGCAGTGCAAGGGACAGGGTAGCCACAGATACGCAGTATTTT. It translates to CSARDRVATDTQYF.

The CDR3 here is CASAGQKGSSYNEQFF. The CDR3 nucleotides are TGTGCCAGCGCTGGACAGAAGGGAAGCTCCTACAATGAGCAGTTCTTC. The rearrangement links TRBV10-3 to TRBJ2-1, with D perhaps matching TRBD1 (6 bases). V was shortened by 10 bases and J by 0 bases, with 19 bases between the two germline ends. The CDR3 is made up of 16 amino acids. The germline CDR1 and CDR2 sequences are ENHRY and SYGVKD.

On this clonotype itself: The limits of the CDR3 on the DNA are not certain, so only TCRdb's listed CDR3 is given. The rearrangement links TRBV9 to TRBJ2-5; the listed D gene, TRBD1, was not tested against the DNA. The CDR3 has 17 amino acids, counting both end residues. CDR1 is SGDLS and CDR2 is YYNGEE in the germline V gene. CDR3 loop: CASGVAGGIQYFETQYF.

As to this clonotype: An end of the junction does not agree with germline; a read error may underlie this. This chain links TRBV7-8 with TRBJ2-7, with TRBD2 matching 10 bases. The CDR3 extends over 14 amino acids. Germline lookup yields CDR1 SGHVS and CDR2 FQNEAQ. CDR3 protein: CASKLAGGHDTQYF. The DNA for the CDR3 is TGTGCCAGCAAGTTAGCGGGAGGTCACGATACGCAGTATTTC.

This clonotype appeared once. No conserved phenylalanine or tryptophan ends this CDR3, so it is likely a read error. No DNA is shown, since the ends of the CDR3 on it are uncertain; the CDR3 is the one TCRdb lists. J is TRBJ2-3 and V is TRBV7-9; the table's D gene call, TRBD2, was not cross checked with the DNA. Both ends counted, the CDR3 spans 13 residues. CDR1 is SEHNR, CDR2 FQNEAQ, per germline (reference sequence). The CDR3 spells CASSLTKRGYHYE.

As to this clonotype: Because the CDR3 is missing its conserved closing phenylalanine or tryptophan, this is likely a read error. The rearrangement joins TRBV7-8 to TRBJ2-1; the D gene could be TRBD1 or TRBD2 (5 bases each). Trimming left V 6 bases short and J 9 bases short, with 15 bases between. This CDR3 is built from 13 residues. The V gene's germline CDR1 is SGHVS and CDR2 FQNEAQ. CDR3 coding DNA: TGTGCCAGCAGTGATGGGGGAATCCCTGAGCAGTTCTAC. It specifies CASSDGGIPEQFY.

This clonotype was seen a handful of times. The rearrangement joins TRBV20-1 to TRBJ2-7; tentative D call: TRBD1 (7 bases). The V end was cut by 0 bases, the J end by 6 bases, with 12 bases between. Looked up from germline, CDR1 is DFQATT and CDR2 is SNEGSKA (reference sequence). CDR3 length: 13 residues. CDR3 in DNA: TGCAGTGCTAGAGATCAGGGGGGAGGCGAGCAGTACTTC. This sequence encodes CSARDQGGGEQYF.

As concerns this clonotype: Relative to the germline gene, one junction end is altered; a read error may explain this. J is TRBJ2-1 and V is TRBV5-1; D is ambiguous. In germline, CDR1 is SGHRS, CDR2 YFSETQ. The CDR3 is 16 amino acids. The CDR3 coding sequence is TGTGCCAGCAGCGATTACAGCATCGGCGCGAGCGATGAGCAGTTCTTC. It encodes CASSDYSIGASDEQFF.

CDR3 region: CARRVGSDTQYF. The CDR3 DNA reads TGTGCCAGAAGGGTGGGGTCGGATACGCAGTATTTT. The V and J genes are TRBV7-9 and TRBJ2-3; the D is unclear. CDR3 length equals 12 residues. CDR1 and CDR2 from the germline V gene are SEHNR and FQNEAQ (reference sequence). V dropped 9 bases and J dropped 6 bases, with 13 bases sitting between them. The complete variable domain, with remaining parts taken from reference TRBV7-9 and TRBJ2-3, reads DTGVSQNPRHKITKRGQNVTFRCDPISEHNRLYWYRQTLGQGPEFLTYFQNEAQLEKSRLLSDRFSAERPKGSFSTLEIQRTEQGDSAMYLCARRVGSDTQYFGPGTRLTVL.

With regard to this clonotype: At one boundary the junction diverges from the germline segment, which might be a read error. The chain has TRBV11-3 and TRBJ2-6, with D possibly TRBD2 on 5 matching bases. The germline V gene encodes CDR1 SGHNT and CDR2 YENEEA. CDR3 length: 17 residues. The CDR3 DNA reads as TGTGCCAGCACCTTAGGGCGGGCACCCTCTGGGGCCAACGTCCTGACTTTC. Translating it yields CASTLGRAPSGANVLTF.

Of note for this clonotype: A read error may account for a junction end that differs from germline. This sequence joins TRBV2 and TRBJ2-5, with a tentative D call TRBD1 (6 bases). The CDR3 sequence is 13 residues long. The germline CDR1 and CDR2 sequences are SNHLY and FYNNEI. CDR3 in DNA: TGTGCCAGCGGGGGCTGGGGCACAGATACCCAGTACTTT. Protein sequence: CASGGWGTDTQYF.

This chain connects TRBV9 to TRBJ2-7; D uncertain. The J call may be faulty, since TRBJ2-5 better matches the DNA end. Looked up from germline, CDR1 is SGDLS and CDR2 is YYNGEE. CDR3 length: 13 amino acids. The CDR3, as DNA: TGTGCCAGCAGCGTGGGTGGGCCCCAGACCCAGTACTTC. Translated: CASSVGGPQTQYF.

This sequence joins TRBV24-1 and TRBJ2-3, with D uncertain. CDR3 length equals 12 residues. V lost 12 bases, J lost 6 bases, and 15 bases lay in between. Germline V gene sequence: CDR1 KGHDR, CDR2 SFDVKD. This CDR3 is CASRDPKDTQYF. The CDR3 coding sequence is TGTGCCTCTCGTGACCCTAAGGATACGCAGTATTTT.

The chain couples TRBV7-6 to TRBJ2-7, with TRBD2 matching 7 bases. This CDR3 has 16 amino acids. Germline V gene sequence: CDR1 SGHVS, CDR2 FNYEAQ. The CDR3 nucleotides read TGTGCCAGCAGCTTAGCGGGTGGGAGGGAGCTCCTACGAGCAGTTGTA. It codes for CASSLAGGRELLRAVV.

This clonotype was picked up one time. The junction shows a germline mismatch at one end, possibly a read error. The chain joins TRBV7-9 to TRBJ1-1; D uncertain. The CDR3 covers 15 residues. Germline values: CDR1 SEHNR, CDR2 FQNEAQ (reference sequence). The CDR3 loop is CASSVVGSGNTDAFF. The CDR3 nucleotides read TGTGCCAGCAGTGTGGTGGGGAGCGGGAACACTGATGCTTTCTTT.

The chain combines TRBV5-1 with TRBJ2-3; D may be TRBD2 (7 bases). The CDR3 loop spans 14 amino acids. Trimming shortened V by 3 bases and J by 6 bases, and 14 bases separated the two germline ends. Germline lookup yields CDR1 SGHRS and CDR2 YFSETQ. CDR3 sequence (DNA): TGCGCCAGCAGCTGGGGGGGGGCCTACGATACGCAGTATTTT. Protein sequence: CASSWGGAYDTQYF.

With respect to this clonotype: At one end the junction does not follow the germline gene, possibly because of a read error. The V and J genes are TRBV7-2 and TRBJ1-2; D unclear. The CDR3 is 13 residues long. The germline V gene encodes CDR1 SGHTA and CDR2 FQGNSA. CDR3 amino acids: CASSLALAGGSPF. The CDR3 DNA sequence: TGTGCCAGCAGCCTAGCGCTTGCAGGCGGCTCGCCCTTC.

The V and J genes are TRBV7-2 and TRBJ1-2, with a weak D call TRBD1 (5 bases). In germline, CDR1 is SGHTA, CDR2 FQGNSA. The CDR3 extends over 15 amino acids. Deletions cut 3 bases from V and 2 bases from J, with 13 bases between. The CDR3 region is CASSLTRGSNYGYTF. The CDR3 region has the DNA TGTGCCAGCAGCTTGACACGGGGCTCAAACTATGGCTACACCTTC.

For this clonotype: A read error is likely, as this CDR3 ends without the conserved phenylalanine or tryptophan. Because the CDR3's place on the DNA is in doubt, the DNA is left out and the CDR3 is given as listed by TCRdb. V gene TRBV7-8 combines with J gene TRBJ2-3; the table calls TRBD2, which could not be checked here. Inclusive of both ends, the CDR3 amounts to 13 amino acids. Germline V gene data show CDR1 as SGHVS and CDR2 as FQNEAQ. CDR3 amino acids: CASRDAGGHTKQY.

This chain connects TRBV11-2 to TRBJ2-7, with TRBD2 matching over 9 bases. V lost 5 bases, J lost 2 bases, and 7 bases stayed unmatched. Germline V gene data show CDR1 as SGHAT and CDR2 as FQNNGV. The CDR3 contains 15 residues. The CDR3 here is CASSLQRGATYEQYF. The CDR3 DNA sequence: TGTGCCAGCAGCCTACAGCGGGGGGCGACCTACGAGCAGTACTTC.

Regarding this clonotype: At one end, the junction sequence differs from germline, possibly due to a read error. V is TRBV2 and J is TRBJ2-1; TRBD1 agrees at 12 bases. Germline-derived CDR1 and CDR2 are SNHLY and FYNNEI. There are 15 residues in the CDR3. The CDR3 nucleotides read TGCGCCAGCAGTTCGGGACAGGGGGCTGGAAATGAGCAGTTCTTC. Residues: CASSSGQGAGNEQFF.

The CDR3 is CASSCCHEQYF. CDR3 DNA sequence: TGTGCCAGCAGTTGCTGCCACGAGCAGTACTTC. This chain joins TRBV6-6 and TRBJ2-7; no clear D gene. The CDR3 runs 11 residues. Germline lookup yields CDR1 MNHNY and CDR2 SVGAGI (reference sequence). V was cut by 4 bases and J by 5 bases, with 6 bases left in between.

This clonotype appeared many times. The chain combines TRBV7-9 with TRBJ2-7; 7 bases line up with TRBD1. There are 18 residues in the CDR3. The junction had 16 bases not matched to a gene; V was cut back by 1 base and J by 4 bases. CDR1 is SEHNR and CDR2 is FQNEAQ in the germline V gene (reference sequence). The CDR3 spells CASSLDLTGNTEAYEQYV. The CDR3 DNA sequence: TGTGCCAGCAGCTTAGATCTGACAGGGAACACTGAAGCTTACGAGCAGTACGTC.